This T cell receptor (beta chain) derives from a study of blood T cell repertoires in COVID-19. About the research overall: In each case, the material was cDNA or gDNA derived from T cells, B-cell-depleted T cells, or PBMCs.

Under the authors' procedure: Scientists estimated how many nucleated cells there were by amplifying reference gene primers. Using immunoSEQ multiplex PCR, the repertoire was profiled, and TCRdb retains in-frame clones only, with some absent. V and J calls plus clone size are reproduced from that table; the DNA served to infer D and trimming. The sample carries about 400,000 clones, over 85% recorded once. In assigning cohorts, the study relied on participant-reported clinical history. Recovery among Cohort 3 donors was established by two negative PCRs, clearance, or symptom resolution. The sequenced sample consisted of PBMCs or T cells enriched from blood (not recorded which). The TCR comes from a woman aged 25 to 39 who had recovered from COVID-19.

The CDR3 DNA is TGTGCCAGCAGTTCCGGGACTCCCACAGATACGCAGTATTTT. It codes for CASSSGTPTDTQYF. J is TRBJ2-3 and V is TRBV6-2 or TRBV6-3, with TRBD2 as a possible D gene (6 bases). The germline CDR1 and CDR2 sequences are MNHEY and SVGEGT. The CDR3 length is 14 residues. The V and J ends lost 4 bases and 2 bases respectively, with 10 bases between them.